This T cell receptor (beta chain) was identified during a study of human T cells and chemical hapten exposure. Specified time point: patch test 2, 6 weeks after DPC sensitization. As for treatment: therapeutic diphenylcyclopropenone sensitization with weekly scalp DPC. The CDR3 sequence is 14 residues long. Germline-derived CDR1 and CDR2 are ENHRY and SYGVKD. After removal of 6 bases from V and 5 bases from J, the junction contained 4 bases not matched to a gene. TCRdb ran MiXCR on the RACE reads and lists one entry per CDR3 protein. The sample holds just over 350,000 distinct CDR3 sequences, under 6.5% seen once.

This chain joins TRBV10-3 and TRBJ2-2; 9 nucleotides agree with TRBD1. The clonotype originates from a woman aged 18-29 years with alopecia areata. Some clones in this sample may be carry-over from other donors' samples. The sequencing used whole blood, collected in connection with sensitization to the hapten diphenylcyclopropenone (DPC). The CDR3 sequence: CAIRADRGTGELFF. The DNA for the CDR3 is TGTGCCATCAGAGCAGACAGGGGGACCGGGGAGCTGTTTTTT.